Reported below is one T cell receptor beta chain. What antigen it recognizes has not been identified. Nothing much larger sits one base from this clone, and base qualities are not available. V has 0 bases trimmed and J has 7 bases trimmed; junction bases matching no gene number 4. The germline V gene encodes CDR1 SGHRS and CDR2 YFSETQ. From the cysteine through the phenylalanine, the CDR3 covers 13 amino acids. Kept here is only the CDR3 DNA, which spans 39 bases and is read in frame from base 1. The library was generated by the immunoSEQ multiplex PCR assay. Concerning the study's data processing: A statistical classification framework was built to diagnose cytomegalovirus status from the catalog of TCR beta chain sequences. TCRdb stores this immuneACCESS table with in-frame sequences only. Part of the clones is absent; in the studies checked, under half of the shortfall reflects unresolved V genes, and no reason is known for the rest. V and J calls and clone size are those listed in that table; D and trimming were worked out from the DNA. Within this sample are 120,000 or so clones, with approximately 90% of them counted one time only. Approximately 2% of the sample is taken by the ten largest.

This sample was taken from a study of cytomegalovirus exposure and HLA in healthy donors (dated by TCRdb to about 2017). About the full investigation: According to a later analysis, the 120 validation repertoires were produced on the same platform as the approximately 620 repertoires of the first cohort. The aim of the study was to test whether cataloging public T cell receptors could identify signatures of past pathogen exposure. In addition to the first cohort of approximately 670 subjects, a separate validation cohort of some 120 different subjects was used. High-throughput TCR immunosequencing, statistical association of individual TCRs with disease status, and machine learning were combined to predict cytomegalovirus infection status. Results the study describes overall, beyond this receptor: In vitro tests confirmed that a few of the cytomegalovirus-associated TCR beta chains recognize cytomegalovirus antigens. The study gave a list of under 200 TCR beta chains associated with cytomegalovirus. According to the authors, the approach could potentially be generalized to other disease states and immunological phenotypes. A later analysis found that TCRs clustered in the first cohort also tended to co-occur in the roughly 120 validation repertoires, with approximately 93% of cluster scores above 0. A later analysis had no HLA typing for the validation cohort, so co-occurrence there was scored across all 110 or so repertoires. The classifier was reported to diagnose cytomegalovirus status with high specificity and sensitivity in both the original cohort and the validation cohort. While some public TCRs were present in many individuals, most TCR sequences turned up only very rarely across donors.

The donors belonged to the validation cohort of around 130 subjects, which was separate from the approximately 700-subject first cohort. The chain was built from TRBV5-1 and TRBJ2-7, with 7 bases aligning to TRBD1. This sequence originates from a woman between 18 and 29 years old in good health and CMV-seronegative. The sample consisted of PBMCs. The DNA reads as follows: TGCGCCAGCAGCTTGGAGACAGGGCAAGAGCAGTACTTC. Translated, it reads CASSLETGQEQYF. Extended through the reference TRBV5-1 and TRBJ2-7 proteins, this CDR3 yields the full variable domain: KAGVTQTPRYLIKTRGQQVTLSCSPISGHRSVSWYQQTPGQGLQFLFEYFSETQRNKGNFPGRFSGRQFSNSRSEMNVSTLELGDSALYLCASSLETGQEQYFGPGTRLTVT.